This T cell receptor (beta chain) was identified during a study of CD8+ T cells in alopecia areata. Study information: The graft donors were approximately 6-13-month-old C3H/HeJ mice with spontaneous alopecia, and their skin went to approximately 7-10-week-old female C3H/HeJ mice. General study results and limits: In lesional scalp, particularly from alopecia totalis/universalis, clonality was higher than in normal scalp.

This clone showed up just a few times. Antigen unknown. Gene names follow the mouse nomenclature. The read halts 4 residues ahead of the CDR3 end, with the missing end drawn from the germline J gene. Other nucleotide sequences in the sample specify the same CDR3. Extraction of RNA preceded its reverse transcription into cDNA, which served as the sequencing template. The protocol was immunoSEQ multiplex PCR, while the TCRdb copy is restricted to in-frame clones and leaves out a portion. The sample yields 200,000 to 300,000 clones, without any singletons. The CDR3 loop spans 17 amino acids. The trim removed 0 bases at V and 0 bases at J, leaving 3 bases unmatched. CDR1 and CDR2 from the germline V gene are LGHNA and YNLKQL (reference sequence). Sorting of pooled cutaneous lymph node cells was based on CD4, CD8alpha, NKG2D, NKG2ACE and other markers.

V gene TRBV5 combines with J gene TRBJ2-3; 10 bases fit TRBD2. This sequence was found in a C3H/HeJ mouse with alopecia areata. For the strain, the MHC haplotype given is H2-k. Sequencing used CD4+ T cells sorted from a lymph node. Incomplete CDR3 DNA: TGTGCCAGCAGCCAAGACTGGGGGGGCTCTAGTGCAGAA. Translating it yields CASSQDWGGSSAE. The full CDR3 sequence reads CASSQDWGGSSAETLYF.